The subject of this entry is one T cell receptor (beta chain). The data stem from a study of blood T cell repertoires in COVID-19. About the study: Spain, Italy and the United States supplied samples that represented acute and convalescent COVID-19. PBMCs, B-cell-depleted T cells, or T cells were the source of the cDNA or gDNA that made up the material.

In the study's own analysis: Amplified reference gene primers provided the basis for estimating nucleated cell counts. TCRdb's copy holds only in-frame clones and misses some; the assay was immunoSEQ multiplex PCR. V and J calls and clone size are given by that table; D and trimming were obtained from the DNA. The sample records about 220,000 clones, around 82% being singletons. In the 2 weeks before study entry, exposed participants met a COVID-19 case, which was PCR-confirmed or clinician-diagnosed. Input material: PBMCs or T cells enriched from blood (not recorded which). The origin of this receptor is a woman between 50 and 59 years old who had been exposed to COVID-19.

As DNA, the CDR3 is TGTGCCAGCAGCCTTTTGCGGGGCGAAGAGACCCAGTACTTC. Protein sequence: CASSLLRGEETQYF. V is TRBV11-2 and J is TRBJ2-5; D is perhaps TRBD2 (6 bases). The V gene's germline CDR1 is SGHAT and CDR2 FQNNGV. V lost 5 bases and J 3 bases, leaving 13 bases between the germline ends. The CDR3 sequence is 14 residues long.